This TCR beta chain comes out of a study of blood T cell repertoires in COVID-19. Authors' processing steps: Researchers report that nucleated cell counts were estimated from reference gene primer amplification. TCRdb's copy holds only in-frame clones and misses some; the assay was immunoSEQ multiplex PCR. Clone size and V and J calls were adopted from that table, with D and trimming inferred from the DNA. The sample records 250,000 to 400,000 clones, roughly 88% being singletons. CDR1 and CDR2 from the germline V gene are SGHDT and YYEEEE. This CDR3 region has 17 residues. V lost 3 bases and J lost 1; bases outside the gene matches: 6.

The receptor's source is a woman in her 30s with COVID-19, enrolled during active disease. The sequenced material came from peripheral blood. V and J are TRBV5-6 and TRBJ1-5, with 11 bases aligning to TRBD1. The CDR3 reads CASSSGTGGMSNQPQHF. The CDR3 DNA follows: TGTGCCAGCAGCTCCGGGACAGGGGGAATGAGCAATCAGCCCCAGCATTTT. The full variable domain, with the rest looked up from reference TRBV5-6 and TRBJ1-5, is DAGVTQSPTHLIKTRGQQVTLRCSPKSGHDTVSWYQQALGQGPQFIFQYYEEEERQRGNFPDRFSGHQFPNYSSELNVNALLLGDSALYLCASSSGTGGMSNQPQHFGDGTRLSIL.